The 16 T cell receptor beta chains below all came from one sample that was sequenced in a study of identical twins. TCRdb re-called the 5' RACE reads with MiXCR, one entry per CDR3 protein. The sample has about 790,000 distinct CDR3 sequences, roughly 20% seen once. These data also formed part of another study, on T cells expressing NK-cell markers.

The sample taken for sequencing was PBMCs. The receptors come from a woman between 18 and 30 years old in good health.

This rearrangement joins TRBV4-1 to TRBJ2-1, with TRBD2 as a possible D gene (5 bases). Looked up from germline, CDR1 is MGHRA and CDR2 is YSYEKL. This CDR3 has 16 residues. Trimming shortened V by 0 bases and J by 7 bases, and 16 bases separated the two germline ends. For the CDR3, the DNA is TGCGCCAGCAGCCAAGATCAGCGGCTACGGTTGAATGAGCAGTTCTTC. Translated, it gives CASSQDQRLRLNEQFF.

In this sample, this clonotype turned up a few times. V gene TRBV9 combines with J gene TRBJ1-3, with D possibly TRBD1 on 5 matching bases. In germline, CDR1 is SGDLS, CDR2 YYNGEE. Trimming took off 7 bases at V and 8 bases at J, with 10 bases between the two ends. The CDR3 covers 11 residues. The CDR3 DNA sequence: TGTGCCAGCCGGGGGGGTGACACCATATATTTT. Translated: CASRGGDTIYF.

This clonotype was picked up many times. The V and J genes are TRBV7-2 and TRBJ1-6, with 8 positions matching TRBD1. Trimming cost V 5 bases and J 12 bases; bases outside gene matches: 6. Germline-derived CDR1 and CDR2 are SGHTA and FQGNSA. This CDR3 has 13 residues. The CDR3 here is CASSPADRGPLHF. The CDR3, as DNA: TGTGCCAGCAGCCCAGCTGACAGGGGACCCCTCCACTTT.

The chain combines TRBV7-9 with TRBJ2-7; D gene uncertain. Germline values: CDR1 SEHNR, CDR2 FQNEAQ (reference sequence). The CDR3 is 16 residues long. Trimming removed 1 base from V and 4 bases from J, with 17 bases in between. The CDR3 region has the DNA TGTGCCAGCAGCTTAGGGTATGGAACAGCTCGATACGAGCAGTACTTC. Protein product: CASSLGYGTARYEQYF.

This clonotype turned up a few times. The V call is TRBV7-8, the J call TRBJ2-5; D not certain. V was pared by 5 bases and J by 5 bases, with 9 bases between. The CDR3 extends over 12 amino acids. The germline CDR1 and CDR2 sequences are SGHVS and FQNEAQ. CDR3 sequence reads: CASSRNEETQYF. In DNA, the CDR3 is TGTGCCAGCAGCAGAAATGAGGAGACCCAGTACTTC.

V is TRBV20-1 and J is TRBJ1-4; 9 positions match TRBD1. Germline V gene sequence: CDR1 DFQATT, CDR2 SNEGSKA (reference sequence). The V segment lost 7 bases and the J segment 5 bases; nucleotides outside the gene matches: 2. CDR3 length equals 12 residues. CDR3 DNA: TGCAGTGGGGGGACAGGGAATGAAAAACTGTTTTTT. This translates into CSGGTGNEKLFF.

This chain links TRBV21-1 with TRBJ2-7; whether TRBD2, the table's D call, matches the DNA was not checked. TRBV21-1 is flagged as a pseudogene. The CDR3 totals 16 residues. CDR3 residues: CASIQFRLAGPYEQYF. CDR3 in DNA: TGTGCCAGCATCCAATTTCGACTAGCGGGACCTTACGAGCAGTACTTC.

This clonotype was counted ten times or more. This chain uses TRBV20-1 with TRBJ2-7; 7 bases are a match to TRBD1. CDR1 DFQATT and CDR2 SNEGSKA come from the germline V gene (reference sequence). The V segment lost 0 bases and the J segment 0 bases; nucleotides outside the gene matches: 2. CDR3 size: 14 residues. The CDR3 DNA follows: TGCAGTGCTAGAGATAACAGGGGCTCCTACGAGCAGTACTTC. It translates to CSARDNRGSYEQYF.

The chain combines TRBV10-3 with TRBJ2-2, with 12 positions matching TRBD2. This CDR3 spans 14 amino acids. CDR1 is ENHRY, CDR2 SYGVKD, per germline. With V trimmed by 8 bases and J by 5 bases, 3 bases remained unmatched. CDR3 loop: CAIHGTSGTGELFF. CDR3 bases: TGTGCCATCCATGGGACTAGCGGGACCGGGGAGCTGTTTTTT.

This clonotype came up many times. The rearrangement links TRBV6-6 to TRBJ2-3; unclear D gene. The CDR3 has 13 amino acids. Germline CDR1 and CDR2: MNHNY and SVGAGI (reference sequence). Deletions cut 7 bases from V and 0 bases from J, with 8 bases between. CDR3 amino acids: CASTFSSTDTQYF. The CDR3 DNA sequence: TGTGCCAGCACCTTTAGCAGCACAGATACGCAGTATTTT.

The CDR3 DNA is TGCAGTGCTAGAGCCCCCTTAGGAGTTGATACGCAGTATTTT. This sequence encodes CSARAPLGVDTQYF. V usage is TRBV20-1 and J usage is TRBJ2-3; the D is unclear. Deletions cut 1 base from V and 6 bases from J, with 14 bases between. Germline V gene data show CDR1 as DFQATT and CDR2 as SNEGSKA (reference sequence). The length of the CDR3 is 14 residues.

The rearrangement joins TRBV4-2 to TRBJ2-3, with no clear D. This CDR3 is built from 15 residues. Trimming left V 6 bases short and J 5 bases short, with 18 bases between. Germline V gene sequence: CDR1 LGHNA, CDR2 YNFKEQ. The CDR3 DNA sequence: TGTGCCAGCAGACCAAGGAATACTATAATAGATACGCAGTATTTT. Its protein product is CASRPRNTIIDTQYF.

There are a few counts of this clonotype. V gene TRBV12-3 or TRBV12-4 combines with J gene TRBJ1-6; D call uncertain. The CDR3 has 14 residues. Trimming left V 2 bases short and J 6 bases short, with 8 bases between. CDR3 loop: CASSLWGFNSPLHF. CDR3 sequence (DNA): TGTGCCAGCAGTTTATGGGGTTTTAATTCACCCCTCCACTTT.

CDR3 sequence: CATQVGSYEQYF. CDR3 bases: TGTGCCACTCAAGTGGGCTCCTACGAGCAGTACTTC. This chain joins TRBV6-2 or TRBV6-3 and TRBJ2-7; D gene uncertain. Trimming pared 10 bases from V and 0 bases from J, leaving 10 bases between. Germline loops: CDR1 MNHEY, CDR2 SVGEGT. The CDR3 spans 12 residues.

This clonotype was seen only once. The chain carries TRBV11-2 and TRBJ2-3; 7 bases align to TRBD1. The germline gives CDR1 SGHAT, CDR2 FQNNGV. This CDR3 contains 15 residues. The junction had 6 bases not matched to a gene; V was cut back by 6 bases and J by 0 bases. As DNA, the CDR3 is TGTGCCAGCAGAGAGACAGGGCCTAGCACAGATACGCAGTATTTT. Amino acids: CASRETGPSTDTQYF.

The gene calls are TRBV6-1 and TRBJ2-2; 11 bases agree with TRBD1. CDR3 length equals 15 residues. Per germline, CDR1 MNHNS and CDR2 SASEGT. Trimming at V came to 10 bases and at J to 2 bases, leaving 6 bases not matched to a gene. In nucleotides, the CDR3 is TGTGCCATCAAAAGGACAGGGGGCAACACCGGGGAGCTGTTTTTT. Translated: CAIKRTGGNTGELFF.